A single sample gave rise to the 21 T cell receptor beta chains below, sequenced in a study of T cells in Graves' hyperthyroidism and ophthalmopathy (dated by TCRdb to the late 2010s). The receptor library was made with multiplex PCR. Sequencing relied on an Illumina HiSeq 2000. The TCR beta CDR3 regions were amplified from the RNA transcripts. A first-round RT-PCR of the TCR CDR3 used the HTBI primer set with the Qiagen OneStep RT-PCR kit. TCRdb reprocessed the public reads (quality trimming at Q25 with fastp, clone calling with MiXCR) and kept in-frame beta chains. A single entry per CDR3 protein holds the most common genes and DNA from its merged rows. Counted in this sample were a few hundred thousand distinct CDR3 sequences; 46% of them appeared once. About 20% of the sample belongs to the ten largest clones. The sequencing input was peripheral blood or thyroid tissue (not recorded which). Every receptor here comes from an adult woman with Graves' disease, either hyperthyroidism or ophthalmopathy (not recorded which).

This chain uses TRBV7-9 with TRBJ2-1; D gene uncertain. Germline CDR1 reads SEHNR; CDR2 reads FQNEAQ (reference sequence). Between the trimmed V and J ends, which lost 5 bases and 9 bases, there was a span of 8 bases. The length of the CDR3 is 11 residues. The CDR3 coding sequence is TGTGCCAGCAGCAATGGGGTTGAGCAGTTCTTC. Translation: CASSNGVEQFF.

CDR3 bases: TGTGCCAGCAGCGTAACAGGGTCAGGGCCTAATGAAAAACTGTTTTTT. It encodes CASSVTGSGPNEKLFF. The gene calls are TRBV7-9 and TRBJ1-4, with a weak D call TRBD1 (6 bases). Germline loops: CDR1 SEHNR, CDR2 FQNEAQ (reference sequence). Trimming left V 5 bases short and J 3 bases short, with 16 bases between. This CDR3 has 16 residues. The full variable domain, its missing parts supplied by reference TRBV7-9 and TRBJ1-4, is DTGVSQNPRHKITKRGQNVTFRCDPISEHNRLYWYRQTLGQGPEFLTYFQNEAQLEKSRLLSDRFSAERPKGSFSTLEIQRTEQGDSAMYLCASSVTGSGPNEKLFFGSGTQLSVL.

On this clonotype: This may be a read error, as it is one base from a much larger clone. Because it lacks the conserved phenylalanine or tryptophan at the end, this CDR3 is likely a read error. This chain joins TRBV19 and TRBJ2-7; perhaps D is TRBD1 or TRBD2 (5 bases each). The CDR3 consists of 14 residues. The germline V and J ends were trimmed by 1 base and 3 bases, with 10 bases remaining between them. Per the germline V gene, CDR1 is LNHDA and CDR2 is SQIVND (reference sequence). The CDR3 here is CASSIGGPSYEQYL. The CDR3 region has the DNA TGTGCCAGTAGTATAGGGGGACCGAGCTACGAGCAGTACCTC.

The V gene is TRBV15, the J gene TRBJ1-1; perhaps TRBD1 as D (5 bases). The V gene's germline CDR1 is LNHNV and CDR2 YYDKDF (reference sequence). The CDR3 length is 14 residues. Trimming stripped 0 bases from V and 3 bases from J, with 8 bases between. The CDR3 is CATSREQGYTEAFF. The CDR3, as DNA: TGTGCCACCAGCAGAGAGCAGGGCTACACTGAAGCTTTCTTT.

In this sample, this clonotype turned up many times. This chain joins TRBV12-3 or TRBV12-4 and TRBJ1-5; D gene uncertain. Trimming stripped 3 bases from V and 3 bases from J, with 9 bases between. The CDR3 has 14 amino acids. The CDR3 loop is CASSFGVVNQPQHF. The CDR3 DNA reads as TGTGCCAGCAGTTTCGGAGTTGTCAATCAGCCCCAGCATTTT.

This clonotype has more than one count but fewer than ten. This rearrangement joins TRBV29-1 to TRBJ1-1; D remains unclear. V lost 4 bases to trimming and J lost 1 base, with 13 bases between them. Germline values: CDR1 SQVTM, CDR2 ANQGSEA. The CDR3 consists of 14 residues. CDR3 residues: CSVVDGFSNTEAFF. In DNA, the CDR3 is TGCAGCGTTGTGGACGGTTTTTCGAACACTGAAGCTTTCTTT.

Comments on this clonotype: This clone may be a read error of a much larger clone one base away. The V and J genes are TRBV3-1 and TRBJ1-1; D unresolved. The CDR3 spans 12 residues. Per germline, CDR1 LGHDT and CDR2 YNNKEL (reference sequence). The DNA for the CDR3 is TGTGCCAGCAACCAAGATTATGGTGCTGCTTTCTTT. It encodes CASNQDYGAAFF.

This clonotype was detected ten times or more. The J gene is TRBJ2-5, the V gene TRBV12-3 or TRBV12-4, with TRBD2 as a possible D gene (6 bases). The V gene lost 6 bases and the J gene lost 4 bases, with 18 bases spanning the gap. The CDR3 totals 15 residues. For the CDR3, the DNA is TGTGCCAGCAGCGGCGGGACCCAACCACTAGAGACCCAGTACTTC. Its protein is CASSGGTQPLETQYF.

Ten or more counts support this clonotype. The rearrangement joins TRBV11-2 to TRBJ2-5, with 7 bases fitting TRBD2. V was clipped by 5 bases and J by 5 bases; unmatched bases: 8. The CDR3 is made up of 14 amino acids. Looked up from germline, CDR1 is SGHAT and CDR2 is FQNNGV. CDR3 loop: CASSPIRGGETQYF. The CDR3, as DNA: TGTGCCAGCAGCCCGATTCGGGGAGGGGAGACCCAGTACTTC.

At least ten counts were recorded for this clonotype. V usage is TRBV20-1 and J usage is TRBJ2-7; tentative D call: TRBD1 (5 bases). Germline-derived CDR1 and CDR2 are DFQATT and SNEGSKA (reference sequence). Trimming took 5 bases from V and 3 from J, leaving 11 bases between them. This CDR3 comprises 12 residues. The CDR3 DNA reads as TGCAGTGCTTATCGACAGAGCTACGAGCAGTACTTC. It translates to CSAYRQSYEQYF.

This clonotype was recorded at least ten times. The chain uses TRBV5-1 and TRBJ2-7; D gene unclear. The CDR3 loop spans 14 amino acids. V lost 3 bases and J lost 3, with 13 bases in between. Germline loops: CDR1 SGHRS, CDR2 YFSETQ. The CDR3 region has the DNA TGCGCCAGCAGCTGGGCCAGCGCTTACTACGAGCAGTACTTC. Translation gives CASSWASAYYEQYF.

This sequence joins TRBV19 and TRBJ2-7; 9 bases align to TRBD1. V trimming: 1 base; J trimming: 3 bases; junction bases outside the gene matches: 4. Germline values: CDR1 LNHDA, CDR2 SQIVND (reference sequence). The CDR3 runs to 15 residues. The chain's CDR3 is CASSIVGQGDYEQYF. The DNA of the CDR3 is TGTGCCAGTAGTATAGTGGGACAGGGAGACTACGAGCAGTACTTC.

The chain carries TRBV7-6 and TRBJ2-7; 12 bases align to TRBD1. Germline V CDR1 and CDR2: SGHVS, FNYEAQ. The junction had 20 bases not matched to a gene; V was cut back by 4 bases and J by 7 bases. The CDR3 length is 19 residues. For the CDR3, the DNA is TGTGCCAGCAGCTCTTCTAGCGGGACAGGGGGCCCCAAGATGAGGGAGCAGTACTTC. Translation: CASSSSSGTGGPKMREQYF.

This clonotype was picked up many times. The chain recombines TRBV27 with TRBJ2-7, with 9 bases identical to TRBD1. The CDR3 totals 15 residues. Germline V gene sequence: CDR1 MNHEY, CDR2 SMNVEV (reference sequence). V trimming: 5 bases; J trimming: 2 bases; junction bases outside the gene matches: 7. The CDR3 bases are TGTGCCAGCAGTAATGCCGGGACAGGGCCCTACGAGCAGTACTTC. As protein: CASSNAGTGPYEQYF.

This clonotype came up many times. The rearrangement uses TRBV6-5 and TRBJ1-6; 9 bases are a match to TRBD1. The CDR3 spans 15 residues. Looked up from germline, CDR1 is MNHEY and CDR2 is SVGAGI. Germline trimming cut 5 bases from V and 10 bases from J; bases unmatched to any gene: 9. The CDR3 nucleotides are TGTGCCAGCAGTAACCGGGGACAGGGATTATCACCCCTCCACTTT. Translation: CASSNRGQGLSPLHF.

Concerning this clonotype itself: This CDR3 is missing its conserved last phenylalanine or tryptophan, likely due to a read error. The CDR3 bases are TGTGACAGCAGCTTAGGGGGGCCAGGCTCTGAAGCTTTCCTT. Its translation is CDSSLGGPGSEAFL. The chain links TRBV7-3 to TRBJ1-1, with D maybe TRBD1 (6 bases). The germline V gene has CDR1 SGHTA and CDR2 FQGTGA. CDR3 length: 14 residues.

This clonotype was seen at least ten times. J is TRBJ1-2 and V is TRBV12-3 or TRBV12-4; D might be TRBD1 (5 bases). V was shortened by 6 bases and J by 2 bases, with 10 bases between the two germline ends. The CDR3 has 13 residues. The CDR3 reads CASSRDGNYGYTF. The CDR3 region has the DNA TGTGCCAGCAGCCGGGACGGAAACTATGGCTACACCTTC.

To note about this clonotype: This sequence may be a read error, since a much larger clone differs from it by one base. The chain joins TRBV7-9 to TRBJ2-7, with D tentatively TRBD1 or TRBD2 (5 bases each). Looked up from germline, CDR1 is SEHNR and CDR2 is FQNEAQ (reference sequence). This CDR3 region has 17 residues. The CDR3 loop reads CAGSLVGDGRNPYEQYF. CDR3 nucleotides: TGTGCCGGCAGCTTAGTGGGGGATGGAAGAAATCCCTACGAGCAGTACTTC.

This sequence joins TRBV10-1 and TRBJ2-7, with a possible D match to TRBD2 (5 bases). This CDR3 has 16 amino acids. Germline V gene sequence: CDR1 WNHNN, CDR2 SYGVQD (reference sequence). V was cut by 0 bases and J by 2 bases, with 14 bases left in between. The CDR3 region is CASSESAGSPTYEQYF. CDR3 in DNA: TGCGCCAGCAGTGAGTCTGCGGGTTCCCCGACCTACGAGCAGTACTTC.

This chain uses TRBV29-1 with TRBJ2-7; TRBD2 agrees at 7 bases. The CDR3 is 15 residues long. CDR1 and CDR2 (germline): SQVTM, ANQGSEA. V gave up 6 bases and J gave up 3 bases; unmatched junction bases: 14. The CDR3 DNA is TGCAGCGTGTCGACAGCACGGGACTACTACTACGAGCAGTACTTC. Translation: CSVSTARDYYYEQYF.

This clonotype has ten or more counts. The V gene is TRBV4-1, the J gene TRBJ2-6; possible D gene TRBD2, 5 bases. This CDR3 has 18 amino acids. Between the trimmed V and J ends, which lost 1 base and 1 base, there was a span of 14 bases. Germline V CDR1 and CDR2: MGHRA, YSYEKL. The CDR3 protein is CASSQGLARGSGANVLTF. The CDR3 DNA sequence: TGCGCCAGCAGCCAAGGGTTAGCGCGTGGATCTGGGGCCAACGTCCTGACTTTC.